The 6 T cell receptor beta chains in this list originate from one sample, sequenced in a study of diagnostic markers for celiac disease. TCRdb re-called the reads; one entry per CDR3 protein, DNA not given. The sample includes about 6,000 distinct CDR3 sequences. Sequenced material: either unsorted cells or a sorted T cell fraction (not recorded which). These receptor sequences come from a human donor. This table probably holds off-target reads from a library built for another chain.

In terms of frequency, this clonotype is medium-sized. The chain recombines TRBV12-3 or TRBV12-4 with TRBJ1-5; the TCRdb D gene call, TRBD1, has no DNA to confirm it. The CDR3 extends over 16 amino acids. CDR3 loop: CASSLVSGGKGQPQHF.

This chain connects TRBV30 to TRBJ2-1; TCRdb gives TRBD2 as the D gene, but with no DNA this cannot be confirmed. Germline V lookup: CDR1 GTSNPN, CDR2 SVGIG (reference sequence). This CDR3 has 14 residues. This CDR3 is CAWSQTSGPREQFF.

J is TRBJ2-3 and V is TRBV12-3 or TRBV12-4; TCRdb picks TRBD2, but there is no DNA to check that call. The CDR3 contains 15 residues. The CDR3 sequence: CASSFGLARTDTQYF.

Considering frequency, this clonotype is medium-sized. This chain links TRBV5-1 with TRBJ1-1; absent DNA, TCRdb's TRBD1 call cannot be checked. Germline loops: CDR1 SGHRS, CDR2 YFSETQ. The CDR3 has 17 amino acids. The CDR3 loop is CASSLVAGHPSNTEAFF.

This clonotype is identified as medium-sized from frequency. The V and J genes are TRBV5-1 and TRBJ1-2; TCRdb selects TRBD1, and the lack of DNA leaves this call unchecked. This CDR3 has 15 amino acids. Germline V gene lookup returns CDR1 SGHRS and CDR2 YFSETQ. The CDR3 here is CASSPGGTGRYGYTF. The whole variable domain, filled in from reference TRBV5-1 and TRBJ1-2, reads KAGVTQTPRYLIKTRGQQVTLSCSPISGHRSVSWYQQTPGQGLQFLFEYFSETQRNKGNFPGRFSGRQFSNSRSEMNVSTLELGDSALYLCASSPGGTGRYGYTFGSGTRLTVV.

In terms of frequency, this clonotype is medium-sized (0.01 to 0.1%). The chain recombines TRBV6-1 with TRBJ1-1; TCRdb's D call of TRBD1 is untestable without DNA. The germline V gene encodes CDR1 MNHNS and CDR2 SASEGT. This CDR3 has 13 amino acids. CDR3 loop: CASCRDRGLGAFF.